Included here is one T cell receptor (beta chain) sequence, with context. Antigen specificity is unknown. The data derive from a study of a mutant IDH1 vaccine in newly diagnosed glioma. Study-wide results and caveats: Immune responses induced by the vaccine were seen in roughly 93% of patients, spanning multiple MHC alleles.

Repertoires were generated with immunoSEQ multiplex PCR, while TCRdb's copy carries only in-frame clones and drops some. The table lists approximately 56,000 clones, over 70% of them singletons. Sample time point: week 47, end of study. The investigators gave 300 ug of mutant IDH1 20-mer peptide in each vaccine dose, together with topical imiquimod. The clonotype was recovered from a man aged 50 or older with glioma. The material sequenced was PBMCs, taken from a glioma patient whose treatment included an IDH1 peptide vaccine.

The CDR3 region is CAWSLAGGTGELFF. DNA for the CDR3: TGTGCCTGGAGTCTCGCAGGGGGCACCGGGGAGCTGTTTTTT. The chain combines TRBV30 with TRBJ2-2, with TRBD1 matching over 7 bases. V shed 2 bases, J shed 4 bases, and the junction held 4 bases outside the gene matches. Germline V lookup: CDR1 GTSNPN, CDR2 SVGIG (reference sequence). The CDR3 totals 14 residues.